The T cell receptor beta chain under discussion was sequenced for a study of neoadjuvant nivolumab and ipilimumab in lung cancer. Study results and caveats: Higher pretherapy blood TCR richness went with higher resected-tumor richness. TCR receptors were sequenced in few samples. Compared with tumor-adjacent uninvolved lung, resected tumors showed greater richness and clonality.

Assay used: immunoSEQ multiplex PCR; TCRdb lists only in-frame clones, some missing. The sample holds about 26,000 clones, 82% seen once. Trimming stripped 6 bases from V and 3 bases from J, with 6 bases between. This CDR3 is built from 11 residues. Germline lookup yields CDR1 SGHAT and CDR2 FQDESV (reference sequence). Comments on this clone: The antigen remains undetermined.

The sequencing here drew on tumor tissue, taken after neoadjuvant nivolumab, alone or with ipilimumab, at or shortly before surgery. This receptor was identified in an adult with non-small cell lung cancer. The rearrangement links TRBV11-1 to TRBJ2-7, with D hard to call. CDR3: CASSWGYEQYF. The CDR3 DNA reads TGTGCCAGCAGTTGGGGCTACGAGCAGTACTTC. The whole variable domain, filled in from reference TRBV11-1 and TRBJ2-7, reads EAEVAQSPRYKITEKSQAVAFWCDPISGHATLYWYRQILGQGPELLVQFQDESVVDDSQLPKDRFSAERLKGVDSTLKIQPAELGDSAMYLCASSWGYEQYFGPGTRLTVT.